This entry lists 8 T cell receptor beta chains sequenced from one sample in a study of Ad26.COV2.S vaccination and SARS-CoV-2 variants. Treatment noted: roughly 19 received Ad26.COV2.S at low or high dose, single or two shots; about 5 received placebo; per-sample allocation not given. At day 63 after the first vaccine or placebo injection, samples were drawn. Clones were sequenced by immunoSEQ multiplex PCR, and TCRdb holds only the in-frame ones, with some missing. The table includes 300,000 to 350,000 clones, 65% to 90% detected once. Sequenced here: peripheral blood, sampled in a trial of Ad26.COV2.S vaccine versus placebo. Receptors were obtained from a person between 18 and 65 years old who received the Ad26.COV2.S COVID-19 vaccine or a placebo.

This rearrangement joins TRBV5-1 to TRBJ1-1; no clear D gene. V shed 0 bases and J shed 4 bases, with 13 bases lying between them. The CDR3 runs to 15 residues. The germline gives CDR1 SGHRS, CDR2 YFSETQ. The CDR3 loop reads CASSLVPNSGTEAFF. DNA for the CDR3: TGCGCCAGCAGCTTGGTCCCAAATTCGGGCACTGAAGCTTTCTTT.

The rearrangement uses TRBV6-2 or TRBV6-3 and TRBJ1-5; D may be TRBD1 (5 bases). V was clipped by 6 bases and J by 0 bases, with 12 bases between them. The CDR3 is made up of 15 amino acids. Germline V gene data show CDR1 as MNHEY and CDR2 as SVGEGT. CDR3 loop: CASSHGHNSNQPQHF. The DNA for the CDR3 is TGTGCCAGCAGCCACGGACATAATAGCAATCAGCCCCAGCATTTT.

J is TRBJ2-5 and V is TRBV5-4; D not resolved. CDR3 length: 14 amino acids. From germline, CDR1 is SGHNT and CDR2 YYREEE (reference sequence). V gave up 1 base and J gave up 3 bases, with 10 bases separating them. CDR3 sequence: CASSLIGLEETQYF. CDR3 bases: TGTGCCAGCAGCTTGATTGGGCTCGAAGAGACCCAGTACTTC.

CDR3 protein: CASSLGTSASYEQYF. The CDR3 bases are TGTGCCAGCAGCTTAGGGACTAGCGCTTCCTACGAGCAGTACTTC. The rearrangement uses TRBV5-4 and TRBJ2-7, with 10 bases fitting TRBD2. V was clipped by 2 bases and J by 1 base; unmatched bases: 3. This CDR3 contains 15 residues. CDR1 SGHNT and CDR2 YYREEE come from the germline V gene (reference sequence). Using reference TRBV5-4 and TRBJ2-7 for the parts outside the CDR3, the full variable domain is ETGVTQSPTHLIKTRGQQVTLRCSSQSGHNTVSWYQQALGQGPQFIFQYYREEENGRGNFPPRFSGLQFPNYSSELNVNALELDDSALYLCASSLGTSASYEQYFGPGTRLTVT.

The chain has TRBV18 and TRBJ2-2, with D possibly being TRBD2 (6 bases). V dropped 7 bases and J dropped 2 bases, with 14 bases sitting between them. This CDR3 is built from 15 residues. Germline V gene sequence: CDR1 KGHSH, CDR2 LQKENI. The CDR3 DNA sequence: TGTGCCAGCTTAGCTTCGGGAGCCAACACCGGGGAGCTGTTTTTT. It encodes CASLASGANTGELFF.

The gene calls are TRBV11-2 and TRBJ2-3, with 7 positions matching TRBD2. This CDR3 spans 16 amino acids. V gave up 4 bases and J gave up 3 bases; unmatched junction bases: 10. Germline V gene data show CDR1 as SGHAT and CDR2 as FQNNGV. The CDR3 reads CASSYIAGWGTDTQYF. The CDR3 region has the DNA TGTGCCAGCAGCTATATAGCGGGTTGGGGTACAGATACGCAGTATTTT.

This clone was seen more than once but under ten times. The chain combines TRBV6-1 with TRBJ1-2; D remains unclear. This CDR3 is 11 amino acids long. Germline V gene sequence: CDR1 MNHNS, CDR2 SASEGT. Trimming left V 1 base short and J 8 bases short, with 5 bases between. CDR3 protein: CASSEEGGYTF. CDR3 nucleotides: TGTGCCAGCAGTGAAGAAGGAGGCTACACCTTC.

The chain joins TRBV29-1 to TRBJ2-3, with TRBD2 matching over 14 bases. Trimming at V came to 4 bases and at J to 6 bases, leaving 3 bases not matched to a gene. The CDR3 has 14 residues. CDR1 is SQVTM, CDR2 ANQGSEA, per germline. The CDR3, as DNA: TGCAGCGTTGCTGGGACTAGCGGGAGTGATACGCAGTATTTT. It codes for CSVAGTSGSDTQYF.